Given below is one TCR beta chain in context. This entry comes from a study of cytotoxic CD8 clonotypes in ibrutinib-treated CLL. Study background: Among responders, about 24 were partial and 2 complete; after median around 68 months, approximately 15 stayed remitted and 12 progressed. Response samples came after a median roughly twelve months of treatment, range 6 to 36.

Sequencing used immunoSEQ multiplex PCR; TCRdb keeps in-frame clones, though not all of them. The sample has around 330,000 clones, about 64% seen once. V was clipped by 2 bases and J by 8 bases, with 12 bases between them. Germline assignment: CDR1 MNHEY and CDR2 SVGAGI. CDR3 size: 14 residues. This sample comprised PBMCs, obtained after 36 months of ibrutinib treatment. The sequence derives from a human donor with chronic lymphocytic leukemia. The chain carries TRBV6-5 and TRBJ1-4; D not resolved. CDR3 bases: TGTGCCAGCAGTTACCGGCAGAGAGCAGAAAAACTGTTTTTT. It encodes CASSYRQRAEKLFF.